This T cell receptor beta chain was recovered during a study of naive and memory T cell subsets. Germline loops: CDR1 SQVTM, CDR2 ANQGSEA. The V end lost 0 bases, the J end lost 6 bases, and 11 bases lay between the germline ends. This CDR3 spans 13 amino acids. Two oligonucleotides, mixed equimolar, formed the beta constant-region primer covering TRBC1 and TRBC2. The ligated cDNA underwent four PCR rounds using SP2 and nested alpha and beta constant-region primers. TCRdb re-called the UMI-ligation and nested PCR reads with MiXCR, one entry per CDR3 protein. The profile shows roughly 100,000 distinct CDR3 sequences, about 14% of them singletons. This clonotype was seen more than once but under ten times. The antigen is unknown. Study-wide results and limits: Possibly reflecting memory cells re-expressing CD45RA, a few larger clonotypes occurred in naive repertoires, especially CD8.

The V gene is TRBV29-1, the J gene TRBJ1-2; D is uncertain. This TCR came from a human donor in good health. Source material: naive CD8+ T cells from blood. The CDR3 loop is CSVEEWVPDGYTF. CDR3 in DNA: TGCAGCGTTGAAGAATGGGTTCCGGATGGCTACACCTTC.